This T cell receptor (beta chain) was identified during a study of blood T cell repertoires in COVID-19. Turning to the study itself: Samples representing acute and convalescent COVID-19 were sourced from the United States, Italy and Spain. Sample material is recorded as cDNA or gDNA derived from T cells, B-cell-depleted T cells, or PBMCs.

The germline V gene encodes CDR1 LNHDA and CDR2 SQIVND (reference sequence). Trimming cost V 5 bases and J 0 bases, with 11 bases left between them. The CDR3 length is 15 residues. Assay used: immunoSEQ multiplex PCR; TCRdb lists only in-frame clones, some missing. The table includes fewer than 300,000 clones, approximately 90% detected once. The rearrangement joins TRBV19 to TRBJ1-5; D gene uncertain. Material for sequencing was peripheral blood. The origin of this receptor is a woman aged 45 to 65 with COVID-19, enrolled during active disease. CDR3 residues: CASSVSEYSNQPQHF. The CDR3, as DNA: TGTGCCAGTAGTGTTAGCGAATATAGCAATCAGCCCCAGCATTTT.